The T cell receptor (beta chain) under discussion was sequenced for a study of T cell repertoires in cytomegalovirus infection. MiXCR, applied by TCRdb to the reads, yields one record per CDR3 protein. The table shows hundreds of thousands of distinct CDR3 sequences, with about 42% occurring only once. With V trimmed by 4 bases and J by 0 bases, 9 bases remained unmatched. Germline CDR1 reads SGHVS; CDR2 reads FQNEAQ. The CDR3 spans 17 residues. Only a few counts were recorded for this clonotype. The antigen remains undetermined. The chain employs TRBV7-8 and TRBJ2-7, with 10 nucleotides matching TRBD2. The sequencing here drew on cultured PBMCs, taken from culture after CMV antigen stimulation. This TCR came from a human donor in good health (CMV status not recorded). Some clones in this sample may be carry-over from other donors' samples. The CDR3 protein is CASSSRGTSESSYEQYF. CDR3 DNA sequence: TGTGCCAGCAGCTCTAGGGGGACTAGCGAATCCTCCTACGAGCAGTACTTC.